The 9 T cell receptor beta chains below were found in one sample sequenced in a study of blood T cell repertoires in COVID-19. Sequenced by immunoSEQ multiplex PCR; TCRdb stores in-frame clones only, minus some. The repertoire holds about 250,000 clones, with nearly 90% as singletons. Sequencing used peripheral blood. Source of these receptors: a woman aged 55-70 years with COVID-19, enrolled during active disease.

In nucleotides, the CDR3 is TGTGCCAGCAGCTTAGTAGCAACGAACACCGGGGAGCTGTTTTTT. As protein: CASSLVATNTGELFF. V gene TRBV7-3 combines with J gene TRBJ2-2, with D hard to call. This CDR3 region has 15 residues. Trimming removed 2 bases at V and 0 bases at J, with 7 bases between. Germline lookup yields CDR1 SGHTA and CDR2 FQGTGA.

This clone was counted once. The chain combines TRBV5-1 with TRBJ2-5, with TRBD1 matching 7 bases. V gave up 4 bases and J gave up 3 bases; unmatched junction bases: 12. The CDR3 contains 16 residues. Germline CDR1 reads SGHRS; CDR2 reads YFSETQ. CDR3 residues: CASSPDAGTVKETQYF. CDR3 bases: TGCGCCAGCAGCCCTGACGCCGGGACAGTTAAAGAGACCCAGTACTTC.

The chain couples TRBV9 to TRBJ2-3; unclear D gene. This CDR3 is 14 amino acids long. Between the trimmed V and J ends, which lost 2 bases and 0 bases, there was a span of 7 bases. CDR1 is SGDLS, CDR2 YYNGEE, per germline. The CDR3 DNA reads TGTGCCAGCAGCGTTTTCCCGAGCACAGATACGCAGTATTTT. This translates into CASSVFPSTDTQYF.

This clone was seen just once. The rearrangement links TRBV7-8 to TRBJ1-2; D perhaps matches TRBD1 (6 bases). The CDR3 is 15 residues long. V shed 5 bases and J shed 7 bases, with 20 bases lying between them. The germline CDR1 and CDR2 sequences are SGHVS and FQNEAQ. This chain's CDR3 is CASSPQGGGVGGYTF. CDR3 nucleotides: TGTGCCAGCAGCCCACAAGGGGGGGGCGTAGGTGGCTACACCTTC.

This clone is a singleton in its sample. The chain joins TRBV4-3 to TRBJ1-6, with a tentative D call TRBD1 (5 bases). Germline V CDR1 and CDR2: LGHNA, YSLEER. Trimming pared 0 bases from V and 9 bases from J, leaving 12 bases between. The CDR3 has 15 amino acids. The CDR3 region is CASSQENPQGSPLHF. CDR3 sequence (DNA): TGCGCCAGCAGCCAAGAAAACCCCCAGGGTTCACCCCTCCACTTT.

V gene TRBV12-3 or TRBV12-4 combines with J gene TRBJ1-1, with a weak D call TRBD1 (5 bases). The CDR3 length is 12 residues. Trimming cost V 1 base and J 11 bases, with 11 bases left between them. CDR3 sequence (DNA): TGTGCCAGCAGTTTAGTCGGGGGGGACGCTTTCTTT. This translates into CASSLVGGDAFF.

Here the CDR3 reads CSVRTSGGTEQFF. The CDR3 nucleotides are TGCAGCGTTCGGACTAGCGGGGGGACTGAGCAGTTCTTC. The chain recombines TRBV29-1 with TRBJ2-1, with TRBD2 identical over 14 bases. Trimming removed 5 bases from V and 9 bases from J; junction bases left unmatched: 3. The germline V gene encodes CDR1 SQVTM and CDR2 ANQGSEA. The CDR3 has 13 residues.

V gene TRBV9 combines with J gene TRBJ2-5; 10 bases are shared with TRBD2. V dropped 2 bases and J dropped 5; count of bases not matched to a gene: 9. The CDR3 has 16 amino acids. The V gene's germline CDR1 is SGDLS and CDR2 YYNGEE. The DNA of the CDR3 is TGTGCCAGCAGCGTTAAAGCGGGGGGGCCGGGGGAGACCCAGTACTTC. Translation: CASSVKAGGPGETQYF. The full variable domain, with the rest looked up from reference TRBV9 and TRBJ2-5, is DSGVTQTPKHLITATGQRVTLRCSPRSGDLSVYWYQQSLDQGLQFLIQYYNGEERAKGNILERFSAQQFPDLHSELNLSSLELGDSALYFCASSVKAGGPGETQYFGPGTRLLVL.

This sequence joins TRBV7-2 and TRBJ1-2; 11 bases line up with TRBD1. Germline CDR1 and CDR2: SGHTA and FQGNSA. V lost 1 base and J lost 6; bases outside the gene matches: 4. The CDR3 extends over 15 amino acids. In nucleotides, the CDR3 is TGTGCCAGCAGCTTAGAGCGGACAGGGGGCAATGGCTACACCTTC. The encoded protein is CASSLERTGGNGYTF.